A selection of T cell receptor beta chains follows, all from one sample in a study of T cell repertoires in cytomegalovirus infection. TCRdb ran MiXCR on the reads and lists one entry per CDR3 protein. The sample includes about 740,000 distinct CDR3 sequences, 35% of them seen just once. Sequenced: PBMCs. Receptors were obtained from a human donor in good health (CMV status not recorded). Some clones in this sample may be carry-over from other donors' samples. Each CDR3 is given with its conserved first and last residue. Size is omitted from some rows. Given values are once, few, many or a class for expanded clones.

j_gene: TRBJ2-5
abundance: -
v_gene: TRBV7-6
CDR3aa: CASSLVGDTQETQYF

j_gene: TRBJ2-7
abundance: few
v_gene: TRBV27
CDR3aa: CASSLSGSGSLGEQYF

j_gene: TRBJ1-2
abundance: -
v_gene: TRBV29-1
CDR3aa: CSVDRGEGYTF

j_gene: TRBJ2-5
abundance: few
v_gene: TRBV27
CDR3aa: CASSLFGRKDAETQYF

j_gene: TRBJ2-3
abundance: many
v_gene: TRBV7-2
CDR3aa: CASSWAWNTDTQYF

j_gene: TRBJ1-1
abundance: many
v_gene: TRBV28
CDR3aa: CASSLLGTNTEAFF

j_gene: TRBJ1-1
abundance: -
v_gene: TRBV27
CDR3aa: CASSLFSGGSTEAFF

j_gene: TRBJ1-6
abundance: -
v_gene: TRBV27
CDR3aa: CASRVRQLQGWGNSPLHF

j_gene: TRBJ2-3
abundance: few
v_gene: TRBV2
CDR3aa: CASSENRRTDTQYF

j_gene: TRBJ2-4
abundance: -
v_gene: TRBV7-2
CDR3aa: CASSLQAPVALDLAKNIQYF

j_gene: TRBJ1-5
abundance: -
v_gene: TRBV28
CDR3aa: CASSFGGAGNQPQHF

j_gene: TRBJ2-3
abundance: -
v_gene: TRBV9
CDR3aa: CASSVRSSGSYTDTQYF

j_gene: TRBJ1-1
abundance: -
v_gene: TRBV28
CDR3aa: CASSWEMGSEAFF

j_gene: TRBJ1-1
abundance: -
v_gene: TRBV12-3/TRBV12-4
CDR3aa: CASNREGRRTEAFF

j_gene: TRBJ1-6
abundance: few
v_gene: TRBV4-1
CDR3aa: CASSQDLLPEDRGGSPLHF

j_gene: TRBJ2-3
abundance: -
v_gene: TRBV9
CDR3aa: CASSVRDRVADTQYF

j_gene: TRBJ1-1
abundance: once
v_gene: TRBV15
CDR3aa: CATGQGYTEAFF

j_gene: TRBJ2-7
abundance: -
v_gene: TRBV2
CDR3aa: CASSESTSGSSHEQYF

j_gene: TRBJ2-3
abundance: few
v_gene: TRBV11-2
CDR3aa: CASSLLRAVDTQYF

j_gene: TRBJ1-5
abundance: many
v_gene: TRBV12-3/TRBV12-4
CDR3aa: CASSLALNEDQPQHF

j_gene: TRBJ1-1
abundance: -
v_gene: TRBV15
CDR3aa: CATSRDPVYTEAFF

j_gene: TRBJ1-5
abundance: many
v_gene: TRBV28
CDR3aa: CASRVEGGSSNQPQHF

j_gene: TRBJ1-1
abundance: many
v_gene: TRBV25-1
CDR3aa: CASSDPRTGDTEAFF

j_gene: TRBJ2-3
abundance: -
v_gene: TRBV2
CDR3aa: CASERGHPSTDTQYF

j_gene: TRBJ1-1
abundance: -
v_gene: TRBV4-1
CDR3aa: CASSLSNGLNTEAFF

j_gene: TRBJ2-7
abundance: many
v_gene: TRBV6-1
CDR3aa: CASSEEAGTGAYEQYF

j_gene: TRBJ1-1
abundance: many
v_gene: TRBV6-2/TRBV6-3
CDR3aa: CASSYGTGGNTEAFF

j_gene: TRBJ2-2
abundance: -
v_gene: TRBV7-8
CDR3aa: CASSLMAGVYNIGELFF

j_gene: TRBJ1-2
abundance: -
v_gene: TRBV6-5
CDR3aa: CASSYSGQGPNGYTF

j_gene: TRBJ1-1
abundance: -
v_gene: TRBV29-1
CDR3aa: CSVHRGRNTEAFF

j_gene: TRBJ2-3
abundance: few
v_gene: TRBV7-9
CDR3aa: CASSFPGQGATDTQYF

j_gene: TRBJ1-3
abundance: few
v_gene: TRBV20-1
CDR3aa: CSASQGAAGNTIYF

j_gene: TRBJ2-7
abundance: -
v_gene: TRBV12-3/TRBV12-4
CDR3aa: CASSTEGHEQYF

j_gene: TRBJ1-6
abundance: few
v_gene: TRBV7-9
CDR3aa: CASQGSGSDPFISPLHF

j_gene: TRBJ2-7
abundance: -
v_gene: TRBV25-1
CDR3aa: CASSVSGRGYEQYF

j_gene: TRBJ2-7
abundance: -
v_gene: TRBV20-1
CDR3aa: CSAGDYGNEQYF

j_gene: TRBJ1-1
abundance: many
v_gene: TRBV4-1
CDR3aa: CASSHRDRGTEAFF

j_gene: TRBJ2-7
abundance: many
v_gene: TRBV28
CDR3aa: CASRGTVPYEQYF

j_gene: TRBJ1-2
abundance: few
v_gene: TRBV6-5
CDR3aa: CASSYSIIGAVYGYTF

j_gene: TRBJ1-1
abundance: many
v_gene: TRBV7-6
CDR3aa: CASSLAGDLWYTEAFF

j_gene: TRBJ2-5
abundance: many
v_gene: TRBV27
CDR3aa: CASSPVLHGGETQYF

j_gene: TRBJ1-1
abundance: -
v_gene: TRBV12-3/TRBV12-4
CDR3aa: CASRLASTGTTEAFF

j_gene: TRBJ1-2
abundance: -
v_gene: TRBV9
CDR3aa: CASSSSALRGYGYTF

j_gene: TRBJ1-1
abundance: -
v_gene: TRBV28
CDR3aa: CASTWGTGGVSPAEAFF

j_gene: TRBJ2-5
abundance: -
v_gene: TRBV29-1
CDR3aa: CSVEWQYEETQYF

j_gene: TRBJ2-3
abundance: -
v_gene: TRBV6-4
CDR3aa: CARSVGGPSLGTDTQYF

j_gene: TRBJ1-6
abundance: few
v_gene: TRBV28
CDR3aa: CASSSPHAGTYNSPLHF

j_gene: TRBJ2-1
abundance: -
v_gene: TRBV12-3/TRBV12-4
CDR3aa: CASSFEGRFYNEQFF

j_gene: TRBJ2-3
abundance: -
v_gene: TRBV28
CDR3aa: CASSLRDITDTQYF

j_gene: TRBJ2-1
abundance: many
v_gene: TRBV28
CDR3aa: CAITTRQGWAEQFF

j_gene: TRBJ2-5
abundance: -
v_gene: TRBV7-9
CDR3aa: CASNQYQETQYF

j_gene: TRBJ1-3
abundance: few
v_gene: TRBV12-3/TRBV12-4
CDR3aa: CASSPTGQNIYF

j_gene: TRBJ1-1
abundance: -
v_gene: TRBV30
CDR3aa: CAWTRAFTEAFF

j_gene: TRBJ2-5
abundance: few
v_gene: TRBV28
CDR3aa: CASSLTERVKETQYF

j_gene: TRBJ2-1
abundance: few
v_gene: TRBV7-4
CDR3aa: CASSRPGASNEQFF

j_gene: TRBJ2-7
abundance: -
v_gene: TRBV4-2
CDR3aa: CASSRRTSGTYEQYF

j_gene: TRBJ2-3
abundance: many
v_gene: TRBV28
CDR3aa: CASSFLAGGPRDTQYF

j_gene: TRBJ2-5
abundance: -
v_gene: TRBV12-3/TRBV12-4
CDR3aa: CASSQNRVETQYF

j_gene: TRBJ2-2
abundance: -
v_gene: TRBV7-6
CDR3aa: CASSTRTGSSNTGELFF

j_gene: TRBJ1-1
abundance: -
v_gene: TRBV28
CDR3aa: CASSLGDSQNTEAFF